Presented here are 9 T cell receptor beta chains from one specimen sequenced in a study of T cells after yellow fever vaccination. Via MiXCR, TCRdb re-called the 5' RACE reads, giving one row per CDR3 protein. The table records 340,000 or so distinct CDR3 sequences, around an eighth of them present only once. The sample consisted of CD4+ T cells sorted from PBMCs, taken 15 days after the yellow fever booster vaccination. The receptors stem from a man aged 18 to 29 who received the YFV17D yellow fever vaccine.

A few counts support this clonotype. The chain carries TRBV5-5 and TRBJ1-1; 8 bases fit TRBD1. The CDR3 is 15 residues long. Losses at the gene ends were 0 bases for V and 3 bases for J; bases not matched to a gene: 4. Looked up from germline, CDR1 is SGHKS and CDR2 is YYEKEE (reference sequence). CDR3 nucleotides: TGTGCCAGCAGCTTGGCTTTGACAGGGGACACTGAAGCTTTCTTT. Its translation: CASSLALTGDTEAFF. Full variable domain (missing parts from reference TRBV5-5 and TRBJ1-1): DAGVTQSPTHLIKTRGQQVTLRCSPISGHKSVSWYQQVLGQGPQFIFQYYEKEERGRGNFPDRFSARQFPNYSSELNVNALLLGDSALYLCASSLALTGDTEAFFGQGTRLTVV.

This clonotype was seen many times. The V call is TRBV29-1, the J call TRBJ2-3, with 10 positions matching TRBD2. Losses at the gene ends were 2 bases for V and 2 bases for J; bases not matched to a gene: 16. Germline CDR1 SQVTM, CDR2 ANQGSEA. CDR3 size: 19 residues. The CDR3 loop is CSVERRSVASGGVTDTQYF. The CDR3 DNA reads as TGCAGCGTTGAACGCAGATCGGTTGCTAGCGGGGGAGTCACAGATACGCAGTATTTT.

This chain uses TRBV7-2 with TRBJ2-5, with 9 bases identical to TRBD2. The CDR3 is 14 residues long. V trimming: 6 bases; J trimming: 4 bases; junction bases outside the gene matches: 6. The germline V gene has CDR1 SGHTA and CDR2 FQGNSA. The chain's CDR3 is CASRAGGPVETQYF. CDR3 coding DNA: TGTGCCAGCAGGGCGGGGGGGCCTGTAGAGACCCAGTACTTC.

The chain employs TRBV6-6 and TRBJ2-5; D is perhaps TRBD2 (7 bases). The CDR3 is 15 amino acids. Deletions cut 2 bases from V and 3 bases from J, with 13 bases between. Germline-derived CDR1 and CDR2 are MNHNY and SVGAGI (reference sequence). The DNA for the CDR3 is TGTGCCAGCAGTTACCCAGGGAGGGGGGAAGAGACCCAGTACTTC. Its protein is CASSYPGRGEETQYF.

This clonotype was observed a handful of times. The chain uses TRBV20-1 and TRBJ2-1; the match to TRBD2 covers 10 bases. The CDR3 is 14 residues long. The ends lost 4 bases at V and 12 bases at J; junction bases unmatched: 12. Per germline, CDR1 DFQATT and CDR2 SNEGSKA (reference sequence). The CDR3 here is CSATPLAGDLWQFF. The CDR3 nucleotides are TGCAGTGCTACCCCGCTAGCGGGGGATCTTTGGCAGTTCTTC.

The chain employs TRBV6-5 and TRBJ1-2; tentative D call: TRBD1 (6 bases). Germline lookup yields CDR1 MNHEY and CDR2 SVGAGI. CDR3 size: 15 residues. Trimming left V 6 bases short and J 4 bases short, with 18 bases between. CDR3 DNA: TGTGCCAGCAGACCCCAAGGGGGGTTTTTCTATGGCTACACCTTC. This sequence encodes CASRPQGGFFYGYTF.

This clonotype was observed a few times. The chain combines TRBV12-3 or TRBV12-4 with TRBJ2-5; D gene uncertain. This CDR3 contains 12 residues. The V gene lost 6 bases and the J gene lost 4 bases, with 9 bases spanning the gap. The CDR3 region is CASSLSIETQYF. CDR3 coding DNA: TGTGCCAGCAGCCTCAGTATAGAGACCCAGTACTTC.

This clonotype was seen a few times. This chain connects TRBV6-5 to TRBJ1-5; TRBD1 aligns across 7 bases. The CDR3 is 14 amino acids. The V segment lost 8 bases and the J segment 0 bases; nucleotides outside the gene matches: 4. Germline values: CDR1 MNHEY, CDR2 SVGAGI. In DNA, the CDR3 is TGTGCCAGCGGGGACAGCCATAGCAATCAGCCCCAGCATTTT. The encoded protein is CASGDSHSNQPQHF.

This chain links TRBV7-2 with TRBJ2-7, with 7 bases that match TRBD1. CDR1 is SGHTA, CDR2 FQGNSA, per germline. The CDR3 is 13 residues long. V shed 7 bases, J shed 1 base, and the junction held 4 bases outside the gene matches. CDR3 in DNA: TGTGCCAGCACCCGGGACAGATCCTACGAGCAGTACTTC. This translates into CASTRDRSYEQYF.